The 16 T cell receptor beta chains below all came from one sample that was sequenced in a study of early T cells in non-severe SARS-CoV-2 infection. MiXCR was run by TCRdb on the 5' RACE reads, yielding one entry per CDR3 protein. The sample contains about 28,000 distinct CDR3 sequences, roughly 4.5% of which appear only once. Sequenced material: whole blood, taken at baseline. The receptors here all came from an adult who was a healthcare worker with PCR-confirmed SARS-CoV-2 infection or an uninfected control (not recorded which).

This clonotype has a count of ten or more. This chain connects TRBV11-2 to TRBJ2-5; weak D call: TRBD2 (5 bases). The CDR3 has 14 amino acids. Trimming took off 5 bases at V and 2 bases at J, with 12 bases between the two ends. Germline V gene lookup returns CDR1 SGHAT and CDR2 FQNNGV. The DNA for the CDR3 is TGTGCCAGCAGCGGACTGGTCGATCAAGAGACCCAGTACTTC. Amino acids: CASSGLVDQETQYF. Full variable domain (missing parts from reference TRBV11-2 and TRBJ2-5): EAGVAQSPRYKIIEKRQSVAFWCNPISGHATLYWYQQILGQGPKLLIQFQNNGVVDDSQLPKDRFSAERLKGVDSTLKIQPAKLEDSAVYLCASSGLVDQETQYFGPGTRLLVL.

The chain has TRBV7-6 and TRBJ1-1; no firm D call. V lost 5 bases and J lost 1, with 5 bases in between. This CDR3 spans 12 amino acids. Germline-derived CDR1 and CDR2 are SGHVS and FNYEAQ. The CDR3 sequence: CASSRSNTEAFF. DNA for the CDR3: TGTGCCAGCAGCCGCTCGAACACTGAAGCTTTCTTT.

Comments on this clonotype: A single base separates this from a much larger clone, so it may be a read error. The genes are TRBV20-1 and TRBJ2-5, with D maybe TRBD1 (5 bases). Germline CDR1 DFQATT, CDR2 SNEGSKA (reference sequence). V lost 2 bases and J 5 bases, leaving 21 bases between the germline ends. This CDR3 has 16 amino acids. DNA for the CDR3: TGCAGTGCTAGACCTGGGGCCGTCGGCCATCATGAGACCCAGTACTTC. Translation gives CSARPGAVGHHETQYF.

In its sample, this clonotype was seen many times. The chain combines TRBV25-1 with TRBJ1-3; D perhaps matches TRBD1 (5 bases). Trimming stripped 6 bases from V and 7 bases from J, with 16 bases between. This CDR3 has 14 amino acids. Per the germline V gene, CDR1 is MGHDK and CDR2 is SYGVNS. CDR3 coding DNA: TGTGCCAGCAGCCGGGGGAGAACACGGAACACCATATATTTT. Translation gives CASSRGRTRNTIYF.

This clonotype was detected many times. V usage is TRBV13 and J usage is TRBJ2-4; unclear D gene. CDR3 size: 14 residues. Germline CDR1 reads PRHDT; CDR2 reads FYEKMQ (reference sequence). The V and J ends lost 7 bases and 1 base respectively, with 11 bases between them. Here the CDR3 DNA reads TGTGCCAGCACGTGGACGGACGCCAAAAACATTCAGTACTTC. It codes for CASTWTDAKNIQYF.

This clonotype has at least ten counts. The chain employs TRBV7-9 and TRBJ1-4; no definite D call. Germline loops: CDR1 SEHNR, CDR2 FQNEAQ (reference sequence). V was shortened by 3 bases and J by 0 bases, with 11 bases between the two germline ends. This CDR3 is built from 16 residues. The CDR3 protein is CASSFVSPSTNEKLFF. CDR3 nucleotides: TGTGCCAGCAGCTTCGTCAGCCCCTCAACTAATGAAAAACTGTTTTTT.

At least ten counts were recorded for this clonotype. The chain recombines TRBV6-5 with TRBJ1-2; D not resolved. The CDR3 loop spans 13 amino acids. Between the trimmed V and J ends, which lost 0 bases and 5 bases, there was a span of 7 bases. The germline V gene has CDR1 MNHEY and CDR2 SVGAGI. CDR3 in DNA: TGTGCCAGCAGTTACTCTGATCGGTATGGCTACACCTTC. Its translation is CASSYSDRYGYTF.

The chain employs TRBV20-1 and TRBJ2-5; possibly TRBD2 for D (5 bases). The CDR3 sequence is 11 residues long. V was clipped by 5 bases and J by 5 bases, with 9 bases between them. CDR1 DFQATT and CDR2 SNEGSKA come from the germline V gene (reference sequence). CDR3 sequence reads: CSADPGETQYF. CDR3 in DNA: TGCAGTGCTGACCCGGGGGAGACCCAGTACTTC.

There are a few counts of this clonotype. The rearrangement links TRBV7-3 to TRBJ2-1; D remains ambiguous. The ends were cut back, 3 bases at V and 6 bases at J, with 9 bases in the middle. Germline V gene sequence: CDR1 SGHTA, CDR2 FQGTGA. The CDR3 covers 13 residues. The CDR3 DNA reads as TGTGCCAGCAGCTTTCCGGCCACCAATGAGCAGTTCTTC. It codes for CASSFPATNEQFF.

This clonotype was detected ten times or more. The chain carries TRBV7-2 and TRBJ2-1; D call uncertain. Between the trimmed V and J ends, which lost 8 bases and 7 bases, there was a span of 9 bases. Germline assignment: CDR1 SGHTA and CDR2 FQGNSA. The CDR3 covers 11 residues. CDR3 residues: CASLQVNEQFF. Here the CDR3 DNA reads TGTGCCAGCCTCCAGGTGAATGAGCAGTTCTTC.

This clonotype was detected ten times or more. The V gene is TRBV6-2 or TRBV6-3, the J gene TRBJ2-2; 7 bases line up with TRBD2. J lost 2 bases, V lost 4 bases, and 4 bases had no gene match. CDR1 and CDR2 from the germline V gene are MNHEY and SVGEGT. This CDR3 has 15 amino acids. CDR3 loop: CASSWGGRNTGELFF. As DNA, the CDR3 is TGTGCCAGCAGTTGGGGGGGAAGAAACACCGGGGAGCTGTTTTTT.

This clonotype was seen repeatedly, ten times or more. V usage is TRBV7-9 and J usage is TRBJ2-6; TRBD2 is a possible D gene (5 bases). V was clipped by 2 bases and J by 0 bases, with 8 bases between them. There are 16 residues in the CDR3. In germline, CDR1 is SEHNR, CDR2 FQNEAQ (reference sequence). CDR3: CASSLSRGSGANVLTF. The CDR3 region has the DNA TGTGCCAGCAGCTTATCCCGGGGCTCTGGGGCCAACGTCCTGACTTTC.

At least ten counts were recorded for this clonotype. This chain connects TRBV12-3 or TRBV12-4 to TRBJ2-7, with D uncertain. Trimming took off 8 bases at V and 3 bases at J, with 14 bases between the two ends. The CDR3 is 13 residues long. The CDR3 DNA follows: TGTGCCAGCTCCTCCGCTCGGGTCTACGAGCAGTACTTC. Its protein is CASSSARVYEQYF.

This clonotype has a count of ten or more. The chain has TRBV12-5 and TRBJ2-1; possibly TRBD2 for D (7 bases). The CDR3 runs 15 residues. Trimming took 6 bases from V and 4 from J, leaving 16 bases between them. Germline loops: CDR1 LGHNT, CDR2 FRNRAP. CDR3 protein: CASGNGGGRYNEQFF. DNA for the CDR3: TGTGCTAGTGGCAACGGGGGCGGGAGATACAATGAGCAGTTCTTC.

This clonotype was detected many times. The chain recombines TRBV27 with TRBJ2-3; TRBD2 matches 9 bases. Germline values: CDR1 MNHEY, CDR2 SMNVEV (reference sequence). The CDR3 loop spans 14 amino acids. J gave up 4 bases and V 10 bases, and 9 bases lay outside the gene matches. CDR3 sequence: CATYKRGEADTQYF. The CDR3 DNA reads TGTGCCACCTATAAGCGGGGGGAAGCAGATACGCAGTATTTT.

This chain's CDR3 is CASSLFQVRGSGANVLTF. In nucleotides, the CDR3 is TGTGCCAGCAGTTTATTTCAGGTTCGGGGCTCTGGGGCCAACGTCCTGACTTTC. The chain is built from TRBV28 and TRBJ2-6; TRBD2 is a possible D gene (5 bases). V dropped 1 base and J dropped 0 bases, with 13 bases sitting between them. This CDR3 has 18 residues. Germline lookup yields CDR1 MDHEN and CDR2 SYDVKM.